Presented here are 11 T cell receptor beta chains from one specimen sequenced in a study of T cells expressing NK-cell markers. Reprocessing the 5' RACE reads, TCRdb reports a single entry for every CDR3 protein and omits DNA. This sample's table reports fewer than 400,000 distinct CDR3 sequences. The sample comprised blood T cells: a sorted CD56 or NKG2C T cell subset, CD4+ or CD8+ T cells, or bulk PBMC T cells (not recorded which). These receptors were collected from a man aged 18 to 70 in good health.

The gene calls are TRBV4-2 and TRBJ1-6. Germline CDR1 is LGHNA and CDR2 is YNFKEQ. The CDR3 length is 13 residues. The CDR3 sequence: CASSQEHLSPLHF.

V and J are TRBV28 and TRBJ1-3; the TCRdb D gene call, TRBD1, has no DNA to confirm it. The CDR3 runs 14 residues. CDR1 and CDR2 (germline): MDHEN, SYDVKM. CDR3 residues: CASTIQGTGNTIYF.

The chain combines TRBV4-2 with TRBJ2-1; TCRdb's assignment of TRBD1 cannot be checked, as there is no DNA. The CDR3 runs to 16 residues. Per germline, CDR1 LGHNA and CDR2 YNFKEQ. This CDR3 reads CASSQALDEGYNEQFF.

The chain uses TRBV28 and TRBJ1-4; TCRdb names TRBD1, which stays unverified in the absence of DNA. CDR3 length equals 14 residues. Germline assignment: CDR1 MDHEN and CDR2 SYDVKM. This chain's CDR3 is CASTPGGSGEKLFF. Combining the CDR3 with reference TRBV28 and TRBJ1-4 gives the whole variable domain DVKVTQSSRYLVKRTGEKVFLECVQDMDHENMFWYRQDPGLGLRLIYFSYDVKMKEKGDIPEGYSVSREKKERFSLILESASTNQTSMYLCASTPGGSGEKLFFGSGTQLSVL.

The genes are TRBV27 and TRBJ1-1. The CDR3 sequence is 14 residues long. CDR1 MNHEY and CDR2 SMNVEV come from the germline V gene (reference sequence). CDR3 amino acids: CASRRQLMNTEAFF.

The genes are TRBV3-1 and TRBJ2-6. Germline loops: CDR1 LGHDT, CDR2 YNNKEL (reference sequence). The CDR3 consists of 16 residues. The CDR3 protein is CASSQILSSGANVLTF.

V and J are TRBV5-4 and TRBJ2-5; there is no DNA to check the TCRdb D call of TRBD1. The CDR3 spans 16 residues. Germline CDR1 SGHNT, CDR2 YYREEE (reference sequence). CDR3 sequence reads: CASSSVVGAGEKTQYF. The whole variable domain, filled in from reference TRBV5-4 and TRBJ2-5, reads ETGVTQSPTHLIKTRGQQVTLRCSSQSGHNTVSWYQQALGQGPQFIFQYYREEENGRGNFPPRFSGLQFPNYSSELNVNALELDDSALYLCASSSVVGAGEKTQYFGPGTRLLVL.

J is TRBJ1-6 and V is TRBV20-1. The CDR3 spans 13 residues. Germline V gene data show CDR1 as DFQATT and CDR2 as SNEGSKA (reference sequence). The CDR3 is CSARSPNNSPLHF.

The rearrangement uses TRBV28 and TRBJ2-2; TCRdb gives TRBD1 as the D gene, but with no DNA this cannot be confirmed. The CDR3 loop spans 13 amino acids. Per the germline V gene, CDR1 is MDHEN and CDR2 is SYDVKM. CDR3 in amino acids: CASSFRQPGELFF.

The chain is built from TRBV20-1 and TRBJ1-2; TCRdb calls TRBD1, which cannot be checked without DNA. The V gene's germline CDR1 is DFQATT and CDR2 SNEGSKA (reference sequence). The CDR3 spans 12 residues. CDR3 protein: CSAMPGTYGYTF.

The V gene is TRBV3-1, the J gene TRBJ1-1. The CDR3 loop spans 14 amino acids. Germline lookup yields CDR1 LGHDT and CDR2 YNNKEL (reference sequence). CDR3 in amino acids: CASSKQGTGAEAFF.